The 18 T cell receptor beta chains reported below all come from one sample, sequenced in a study of T-cell memory formation after mild COVID-19. From the 5' RACE reads, TCRdb called clonotypes with MiXCR, one entry per CDR3 protein. Seen here are about 110,000 distinct CDR3 sequences, over 13% observed once, and the top ten hold less than 40%. The material sequenced was PBMCs or a T cell subset sorted from them (not recorded which). The source is a man aged 18 to 29 who had mild COVID-19 (a few samples of this study predate the infection). Cell type and time point are not known.

This clonotype showed up many times. This chain links TRBV29-1 with TRBJ2-3; the match to TRBD1 covers 9 bases. The CDR3 totals 15 residues. Trimming cost V 3 bases and J 5 bases; bases outside gene matches: 9. In germline, CDR1 is SQVTM, CDR2 ANQGSEA. CDR3 region: CSVDADRGSEDTQYF. CDR3 nucleotide sequence: TGCAGCGTTGATGCGGACAGGGGAAGTGAAGATACGCAGTATTTT.

This clonotype came up a few times. The rearrangement links TRBV4-2 to TRBJ2-7, with D perhaps TRBD1 (6 bases). The V end was cut by 1 base, the J end by 6 bases, with 10 bases between. The CDR3 spans 13 residues. The germline CDR1 and CDR2 sequences are LGHNA and YNFKEQ. For the CDR3, the DNA is TGTGCCAGCAGCCAAGCGCAGGGGCCCGAGCAGTACTTC. Translated: CASSQAQGPEQYF.

This clonotype was detected a few times. The genes are TRBV3-2 and TRBJ2-7; TRBD1, as called in the table, went unchecked against the DNA. TRBV3-2 is labeled a pseudogene. The CDR3 sequence is 15 residues long. The CDR3 coding sequence is TGTGCCAGCAGCCCCTTAGGAGGGACAAACTACGAGCAGTACGTC. Residues: CASSPLGGTNYEQYV.

The V gene is TRBV7-9, the J gene TRBJ1-2, with D uncertain. There are 16 residues in the CDR3. Trimming removed 6 bases from V and 3 bases from J, with 20 bases in between. Germline loops: CDR1 SEHNR, CDR2 FQNEAQ (reference sequence). CDR3 region: CASSHILATEYYGYTF. CDR3 in DNA: TGTGCCAGCAGTCACATCCTTGCTACAGAATACTATGGCTACACCTTC.

This chain joins TRBV11-2 and TRBJ2-7, with D perhaps TRBD2 (6 bases). CDR3 length equals 12 residues. Germline assignment: CDR1 SGHAT and CDR2 FQNNGV. Trimming shortened V by 5 bases and J by 4 bases, and 9 bases separated the two germline ends. The CDR3 is CASSQEGYEQYF. CDR3 nucleotides: TGTGCCAGCAGCCAGGAGGGATACGAGCAGTACTTC.

In this sample, this clonotype turned up a few times. CDR3: CASRRRQGLGYTF. In DNA form, the CDR3 reads TGTGCCAGCAGGCGTCGACAGGGACTTGGCTACACCTTC. The chain links TRBV5-6 to TRBJ1-2; 7 bases agree with TRBD1. The germline V gene has CDR1 SGHDT and CDR2 YYEEEE. J was trimmed by 7 bases and V by 5 bases; bases with no gene match: 8. CDR3 size: 13 residues.

The chain recombines TRBV3-1 with TRBJ1-2; D gene ambiguous. Germline-derived CDR1 and CDR2 are LGHDT and YNNKEL (reference sequence). Trimming cost V 1 base and J 7 bases, with 28 bases left between them. The CDR3 contains 19 residues. The CDR3 nucleotides read TGTGCCAGCAGCCAAGGACCCCCGTGGACTTTCTCCCCCGAAGGTGGCTACACCTTC. Translating it yields CASSQGPPWTFSPEGGYTF.

The chain employs TRBV6-2 or TRBV6-3 and TRBJ2-7; D not resolved. The CDR3 has 14 residues. Germline V gene data show CDR1 as MNHEY and CDR2 as SVGEGT. Trimming took 6 bases from V and 1 from J, leaving 13 bases between them. This CDR3 reads CASRKQGPSYEQYV. Here the CDR3 DNA reads TGTGCCAGCAGAAAACAAGGGCCTTCCTACGAGCAGTACGTC.

In its sample, this clonotype was seen a few times. The V gene is TRBV7-9, the J gene TRBJ2-1; TRBD2 matches at 7 bases. This CDR3 has 16 amino acids. V lost 0 bases to trimming and J lost 3 bases; unmatched junction nucleotides: 5. In germline, CDR1 is SEHNR, CDR2 FQNEAQ (reference sequence). CDR3 protein: CASSLAAGVGYNEQFF. The DNA for the CDR3 is TGTGCCAGCAGCTTAGCTGCGGGGGTGGGCTACAATGAGCAGTTCTTC.

The V gene is TRBV9, the J gene TRBJ2-7; no clear D gene. Germline V gene data show CDR1 as SGDLS and CDR2 as YYNGEE. Trimming took 0 bases from V and 0 from J, leaving 10 bases between them. This CDR3 is built from 15 residues. In nucleotides, the CDR3 is TGTGCCAGCAGCGTAGCGGCAGGAATCTCCTACGAGCAGTACTTC. Translation: CASSVAAGISYEQYF.

V usage is TRBV7-8 and J usage is TRBJ2-1; 9 bases match TRBD2. V lost 1 base and J lost 4; bases outside the gene matches: 5. There are 16 residues in the CDR3. Per the germline V gene, CDR1 is SGHVS and CDR2 is FQNEAQ. For the CDR3, the DNA is TGTGCCAGCAGCTTAGACGAGCGGGGGGATTACAATGAGCAGTTCTTC. Residues: CASSLDERGDYNEQFF.

This clonotype was detected many times. This chain links TRBV19 with TRBJ2-3; TRBD1 matches at 10 bases. J gave up 7 bases and V 5 bases, and 9 bases lay outside the gene matches. In germline, CDR1 is LNHDA, CDR2 SQIVND (reference sequence). The CDR3 is 15 amino acids. The CDR3 sequence: CASSSQRDRGNTQYF. CDR3 DNA sequence: TGTGCCAGTAGTTCCCAACGGGACAGGGGAAATACGCAGTATTTT. The whole variable domain, filled in from reference TRBV19 and TRBJ2-3, reads DGGITQSPKYLFRKEGQNVTLSCEQNLNHDAMYWYRQDPGQGLRLIYYSQIVNDFQKGDIAEGYSVSREKKESFPLTVTSAQKNPTAFYLCASSSQRDRGNTQYFGPGTRLTVL.

This clonotype was observed a handful of times. The chain recombines TRBV16 with TRBJ1-1, with D perhaps TRBD1 (5 bases). This CDR3 contains 14 residues. In germline, CDR1 is KGHSY, CDR2 FQNENV. Between the trimmed V and J ends, which lost 4 bases and 4 bases, there was a span of 13 bases. CDR3 DNA sequence: TGTGCCAGCAGCCTCTTAGGAGGGGCCACTGAAGCTTTCTTT. Its translation is CASSLLGGATEAFF.

This clonotype was seen only a few times. This chain uses TRBV7-6 with TRBJ2-3, with D tentatively TRBD2 (7 bases). Trimming pared 1 base from V and 2 bases from J, leaving 13 bases between. Germline loops: CDR1 SGHVS, CDR2 FNYEAQ. The CDR3 is 16 residues long. The CDR3 is CASSLGAGALTDTQYF. CDR3 nucleotide sequence: TGTGCCAGCAGCTTAGGGGCGGGGGCCCTCACAGATACGCAGTATTTT.

The chain couples TRBV6-5 to TRBJ2-1; a weak D match, TRBD1 (5 bases). Germline CDR1 MNHEY, CDR2 SVGAGI. The CDR3 has 16 residues. V was pared by 6 bases and J by 6 bases, with 21 bases between. The CDR3 reads CASSRDRVGQVNEQFF. CDR3 coding DNA: TGTGCCAGCAGCCGAGATCGCGTCGGACAAGTCAATGAGCAGTTCTTC.

Ten or more counts support this clonotype. V and J are TRBV7-6 and TRBJ2-3, with D possibly TRBD2 on 7 matching bases. The CDR3 is 15 residues long. The ends were cut back, 1 base at V and 2 bases at J, with 10 bases in the middle. The germline V gene has CDR1 SGHVS and CDR2 FNYEAQ. The CDR3 spells CASSLVGGVTDTQYF. The CDR3 DNA follows: TGTGCCAGCAGCTTAGTAGGGGGGGTCACAGATACGCAGTATTTT.

This clonotype showed up many times. The rearrangement joins TRBV4-1 to TRBJ2-7, with D unclear. The CDR3 length is 16 residues. Germline V CDR1 and CDR2: MGHRA, YSYEKL. The V end was cut by 3 bases, the J end by 1 base, with 16 bases between. CDR3 amino acids: CASSQAANRRSYEQYF. Here the CDR3 DNA reads TGCGCCAGCAGCCAGGCAGCGAACCGAAGGTCCTACGAGCAGTACTTC.

This chain links TRBV4-2 with TRBJ1-5, with D tentatively TRBD1 (6 bases). The length of the CDR3 is 14 residues. Per germline, CDR1 LGHNA and CDR2 YNFKEQ. V was trimmed by 5 bases and J by 6 bases, leaving 14 bases between them. The CDR3 loop is CASSTGGGSQPQHF. In DNA, the CDR3 is TGTGCCAGCAGCACCGGGGGGGGCAGTCAGCCCCAGCATTTT.